The 24 T cell receptor beta chains reported below all come from one sample, sequenced in a study of blood T cell repertoires in COVID-19. Repertoires were generated with immunoSEQ multiplex PCR, while TCRdb's copy carries only in-frame clones and drops some. The table lists around 95,000 clones, about 88% of them singletons. Sequencing was done on a sample of peripheral blood. The receptors here all came from a man in his thirties or forties in a cohort sampled during active COVID-19.

The chain is built from TRBV11-2 and TRBJ2-2, with D possibly TRBD2 on 6 matching bases. The CDR3 has 16 residues. Germline V gene lookup returns CDR1 SGHAT and CDR2 FQNNGV. Trimming shortened V by 6 bases and J by 0 bases, and 14 bases separated the two germline ends. CDR3 residues: CASRAGGNANTGELFF. The CDR3 DNA sequence: TGTGCCAGCAGGGCTGGGGGGAATGCGAACACCGGGGAGCTGTTTTTT.

In this sample, this clone turned up a few times. The chain carries TRBV6-5 and TRBJ2-2; the match to TRBD1 covers 7 bases. With V trimmed by 5 bases and J by 6 bases, 9 bases remained unmatched. Germline V gene sequence: CDR1 MNHEY, CDR2 SVGAGI. The CDR3 consists of 15 residues. CDR3 sequence (DNA): TGTGCCAGCAGTAGGGCCCGAGGACAGGCCGGGGAGCTGTTTTTT. It translates to CASSRARGQAGELFF.

CDR3 sequence (DNA): TGTGCCAGCAGTCCCAAGGACAGGGGGCTTACGGACACTGAAGCTTTCTTT. Residues: CASSPKDRGLTDTEAFF. The gene calls are TRBV3-1 (or the pseudogene TRBV3-2) and TRBJ1-1; 11 bases agree with TRBD1. Germline V lookup: CDR1 LGHDT, CDR2 YNNKEL (reference sequence). V gave up 6 bases and J gave up 3 bases; unmatched junction bases: 12. The CDR3 totals 17 residues.

The chain joins TRBV20-1 to TRBJ1-5, with 7 bases matching TRBD1. V shed 3 bases and J 5 bases; nucleotides not matched to a gene: 4. CDR3 length: 13 amino acids. Per germline, CDR1 DFQATT and CDR2 SNEGSKA (reference sequence). DNA for the CDR3: TGCAGTGCTAGTTGGGGACAGCATCAGCCCCAGCATTTT. Residues: CSASWGQHQPQHF.

The chain couples TRBV27 to TRBJ1-1, with a possible D match to TRBD1 (6 bases). The ends were cut back, 5 bases at V and 3 bases at J, with 13 bases in the middle. In germline, CDR1 is MNHEY, CDR2 SMNVEV (reference sequence). CDR3 length: 14 residues. CDR3 sequence: CASSHDRRDTEAFF. CDR3 DNA sequence: TGTGCCAGCAGTCACGACAGGCGAGACACTGAAGCTTTCTTT.

The chain combines TRBV30 with TRBJ1-6; D ambiguous. The CDR3 contains 16 residues. Between the trimmed V and J ends, which lost 3 bases and 0 bases, there was a span of 12 bases. Germline V gene lookup returns CDR1 GTSNPN and CDR2 SVGIG (reference sequence). This CDR3 reads CAWRISGSSYNSPLHF. The CDR3 coding sequence is TGTGCCTGGAGGATTTCGGGGAGCTCCTATAATTCACCCCTCCACTTT.

The rearrangement links TRBV11-2 to TRBJ2-3; the D is unclear. The CDR3 is made up of 15 amino acids. V lost 1 base and J lost 2, with 10 bases in between. CDR1 is SGHAT and CDR2 is FQNNGV in the germline V gene. CDR3 amino acids: CASSLVGRATDTQYF. The CDR3 DNA is TGTGCCAGCAGCTTAGTGGGCAGAGCCACAGATACGCAGTATTTT.

The rearrangement uses TRBV7-2 and TRBJ2-7, with no clear D. V was clipped by 2 bases and J by 7 bases, with 12 bases between them. CDR3 length equals 13 residues. Germline V gene lookup returns CDR1 SGHTA and CDR2 FQGNSA. The DNA for the CDR3 is TGTGCCAGCAGCTTAACGACATATGAAGAGCAGTACTTC. Its protein product is CASSLTTYEEQYF.

The V and J genes are TRBV18 and TRBJ2-1, with 7 bases that match TRBD2. The V gene end was trimmed by 3 bases and the J gene end by 7 bases; junction bases not matched to a gene: 9. There are 15 residues in the CDR3. CDR1 and CDR2 from the germline V gene are KGHSH and LQKENI. The CDR3 DNA sequence: TGTGCCAGCTCACCTTCGGTGGGGGGGTTAAATGAGCAGTTCTTC. Its protein is CASSPSVGGLNEQFF.

This chain joins TRBV29-1 and TRBJ2-7, with D perhaps TRBD2 (6 bases). The CDR3 is 16 residues long. The V and J ends lost 0 bases and 3 bases respectively, with 18 bases between them. CDR1 is SQVTM, CDR2 ANQGSEA, per germline. The chain's CDR3 is CSVEEWDGTQSYEQYF. The CDR3 nucleotides read TGCAGCGTTGAAGAATGGGACGGGACTCAAAGCTACGAGCAGTACTTC.

The chain recombines TRBV5-1 with TRBJ1-2; 7 positions agree with TRBD1. CDR3 size: 17 residues. Looked up from germline, CDR1 is SGHRS and CDR2 is YFSETQ. V gave up 0 bases and J gave up 1 base; unmatched junction bases: 9. The CDR3 DNA reads as TGCGCCAGCAGCTTGGAGGGGGCAGCAGACTTTAACTATGGCTACACCTTC. Translating it yields CASSLEGAADFNYGYTF.

The DNA of the CDR3 is TGTGCCAGCAGCTCCGAAACCTTTAAGCCGGGCGGGGGTTTCGATGAGCAGTTCTTC. This codes for CASSSETFKPGGGFDEQFF. The V gene is TRBV28, the J gene TRBJ2-1; 7 nucleotides align to TRBD2. The CDR3 covers 19 residues. V lost 6 bases, J lost 8 bases, and 25 bases stayed unmatched. CDR1 is MDHEN and CDR2 is SYDVKM in the germline V gene.

This chain joins TRBV6-5 and TRBJ1-1; D is possibly TRBD1 (6 bases). This CDR3 is 14 amino acids long. Trimming removed 5 bases from V and 1 base from J, with 11 bases in between. Germline CDR1 reads MNHEY; CDR2 reads SVGAGI. The CDR3 region has the DNA TGTGCCAGCAGTCTCGAAGGGGGGAACACTGAAGCTTTCTTT. Translating gives CASSLEGGNTEAFF.

The rearrangement links TRBV3-1 (or the pseudogene TRBV3-2) to TRBJ2-7, with D perhaps TRBD2 (6 bases). V was clipped by 2 bases and J by 3 bases, with 8 bases between them. Per the germline V gene, CDR1 is LGHDT and CDR2 is YNNKEL (reference sequence). The CDR3 spans 13 residues. The CDR3 loop reads CASSQLGGYEQYF. Here the CDR3 DNA reads TGTGCCAGCAGCCAATTGGGGGGCTACGAGCAGTACTTC.

This clone was counted once. This chain links TRBV7-2 with TRBJ2-3; 8 bases align to TRBD2. CDR1 is SGHTA, CDR2 FQGNSA, per germline. The CDR3 is made up of 14 amino acids. V was clipped by 6 bases and J by 6 bases; unmatched bases: 8. The CDR3 DNA reads TGTGCCAGCAGGCCAGCGGGGGCCCTCGATACGCAGTATTTT. Its protein product is CASRPAGALDTQYF. Full variable domain (remainder filled in from reference TRBV7-2 and TRBJ2-3): GAGVSQSPSNKVTEKGKDVELRCDPISGHTALYWYRQSLGQGLEFLIYFQGNSAPDKSGLPSDRFSAERTGGSVSTLTIQRTQQEDSAVYLCASRPAGALDTQYFGPGTRLTVL.

The chain recombines TRBV5-1 with TRBJ1-2, with 8 positions matching TRBD1. CDR3 size: 13 residues. The J segment lost 8 bases and the V segment lost 4 bases, leaving 7 bases of the junction unmatched. The germline V gene has CDR1 SGHRS and CDR2 YFSETQ. CDR3 sequence: CASSIDRGGGYTF. The CDR3 coding sequence is TGCGCCAGCAGCATAGACAGGGGAGGAGGCTACACCTTC.

V and J are TRBV3-1 (or the pseudogene TRBV3-2) and TRBJ2-3; perhaps TRBD2 as D (6 bases). Germline CDR1 and CDR2: LGHDT and YNNKEL (reference sequence). The CDR3 sequence is 16 residues long. Deletions cut 0 bases from V and 4 bases from J, with 14 bases between. CDR3 bases: TGTGCCAGCAGCCAAGATCGGGGCGGGGCGGCAGATACGCAGTATTTT. Translated, it gives CASSQDRGGAADTQYF.

V is TRBV28 and J is TRBJ2-7; perhaps TRBD1 as D (6 bases). The CDR3 has 15 amino acids. CDR1 is MDHEN, CDR2 SYDVKM, per germline. V was pared by 6 bases and J by 3 bases, with 18 bases between. CDR3 in amino acids: CASSPPGTRLYEQYF. For the CDR3, the DNA is TGTGCCAGCAGCCCCCCCGGGACACGACTCTACGAGCAGTACTTC.

The chain recombines TRBV6-6 with TRBJ1-3, with D maybe TRBD1 (5 bases). The V and J ends lost 4 bases and 8 bases respectively, with 15 bases between them. The CDR3 spans 14 residues. Germline CDR1 reads MNHNY; CDR2 reads SVGAGI (reference sequence). The DNA for the CDR3 is TGTGCCAGCAGTTTCCCGTCGGCGGGGGACACCATATATTTT. It translates to CASSFPSAGDTIYF.

The chain recombines TRBV28 with TRBJ2-1; TRBD2 agrees at 9 bases. Germline V gene data show CDR1 as MDHEN and CDR2 as SYDVKM. The CDR3 spans 16 residues. With V trimmed by 2 bases and J by 8 bases, 10 bases remained unmatched. This CDR3 is CASSLRRLAGLDEQFF. Here the CDR3 DNA reads TGTGCCAGCAGTTTAAGGCGGCTAGCGGGGTTGGATGAGCAGTTCTTC.

The chain couples TRBV20-1 to TRBJ1-2; D is ambiguous. The CDR3 consists of 13 residues. Germline CDR1 reads DFQATT; CDR2 reads SNEGSKA (reference sequence). V lost 3 bases and J lost 7, with 15 bases in between. The CDR3 region is CSASSTRSRGYTF. In DNA form, the CDR3 reads TGCAGTGCTAGTTCAACAAGATCCCGTGGCTACACCTTC.

The rearrangement joins TRBV6-6 to TRBJ1-6, with 9 bases fitting TRBD1. The CDR3 length is 16 residues. V trimming: 2 bases; J trimming: 6 bases; junction bases outside the gene matches: 5. CDR1 is MNHNY and CDR2 is SVGAGI in the germline V gene (reference sequence). The CDR3 sequence: CASSYPLQGANSPLHF. Here the CDR3 DNA reads TGTGCCAGCAGTTACCCTTTACAGGGGGCTAATTCACCCCTCCACTTT.

The CDR3 DNA reads TGTGCCAGCAGCGTAGGGGGGGGACCTAATTCACCCCTCCACTTT. Its protein product is CASSVGGGPNSPLHF. This chain uses TRBV9 with TRBJ1-6, with D maybe TRBD1 (5 bases). Looked up from germline, CDR1 is SGDLS and CDR2 is YYNGEE. This CDR3 spans 15 amino acids. Deletions cut 0 bases from V and 6 bases from J, with 10 bases between.

The genes are TRBV29-1 and TRBJ2-1, with 9 positions matching TRBD1. The length of the CDR3 is 15 residues. CDR1 SQVTM and CDR2 ANQGSEA come from the germline V gene. The V segment lost 4 bases and the J segment 4 bases; nucleotides outside the gene matches: 8. CDR3 in DNA: TGCAGCGTTGTACCCTCGGGACAGGGATACAATGAGCAGTTCTTC. It encodes CSVVPSGQGYNEQFF.